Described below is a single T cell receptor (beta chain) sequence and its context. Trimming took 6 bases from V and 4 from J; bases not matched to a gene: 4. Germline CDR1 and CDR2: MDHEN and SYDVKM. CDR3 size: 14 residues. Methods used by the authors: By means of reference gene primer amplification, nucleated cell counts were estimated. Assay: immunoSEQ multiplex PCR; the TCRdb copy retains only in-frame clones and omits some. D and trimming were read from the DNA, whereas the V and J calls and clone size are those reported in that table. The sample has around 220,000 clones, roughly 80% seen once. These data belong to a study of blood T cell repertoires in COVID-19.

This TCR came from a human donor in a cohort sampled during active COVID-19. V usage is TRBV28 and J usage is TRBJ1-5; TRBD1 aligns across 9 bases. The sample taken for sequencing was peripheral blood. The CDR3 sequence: CASRPDRGNQPQHF. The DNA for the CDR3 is TGTGCCAGCAGACCCGACAGGGGGAATCAGCCCCAGCATTTT.